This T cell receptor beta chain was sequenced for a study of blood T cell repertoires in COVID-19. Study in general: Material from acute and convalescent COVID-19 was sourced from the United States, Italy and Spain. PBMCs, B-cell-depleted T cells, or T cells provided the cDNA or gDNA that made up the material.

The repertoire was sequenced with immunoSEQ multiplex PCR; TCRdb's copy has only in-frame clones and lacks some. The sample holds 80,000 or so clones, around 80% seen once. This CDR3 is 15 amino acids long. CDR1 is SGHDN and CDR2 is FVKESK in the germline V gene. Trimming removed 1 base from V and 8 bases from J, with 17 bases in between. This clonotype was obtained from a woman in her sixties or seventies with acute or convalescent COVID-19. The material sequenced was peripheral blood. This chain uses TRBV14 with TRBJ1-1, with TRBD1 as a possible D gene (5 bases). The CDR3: CASSQARGVVTEAFF. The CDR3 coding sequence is TGTGCCAGCAGCCAAGCTCGGGGGGTAGTAACCGAAGCTTTCTTT.